This paragraph covers one T cell receptor beta chain sequence. This CDR3 has 14 residues. Germline V gives CDR1 WSHSY, CDR2 SAAADI. V lost 3 bases to trimming and J lost 3 bases, with 11 bases between them. This specimen comes from a study of blood T cell repertoires in COVID-19. On the study more broadly: Both acute and convalescent COVID-19 samples were obtained from the United States, Italy and Spain. Nucleic acid was either cDNA or gDNA, and it came from T cells, B-cell-depleted T cells, or PBMCs.

In the original analysis: Reference gene primer amplification gave estimated nucleated cell counts. The data were produced by immunoSEQ multiplex PCR, yet TCRdb's version contains in-frame clones alone and is incomplete. V, J and clone size reflect that table, while D and trimming were determined from the DNA. The table records 75,000 to 80,000 clones, 80% to 90% of them present only once. The sequence was obtained from a woman aged 55-70 years with acute or convalescent COVID-19. The sample was peripheral blood. The rearrangement uses TRBV10-2 and TRBJ1-1, with a weak D call TRBD1 (5 bases). The CDR3 here is CASSDRVGDTEAFF. The DNA of the CDR3 is TGCGCCAGCAGTGACAGGGTTGGAGACACTGAAGCTTTCTTT.